This TCR beta chain is from a study of PD-L1 blockade in urothelial cancer. The protocol was immunoSEQ multiplex PCR, while the TCRdb copy is restricted to in-frame clones and leaves out a portion. In the table there are 30,000 to 40,000 clones, about 93% of which are singletons. The CDR3 length is 14 residues. Germline V CDR1 and CDR2: SEHNR, FQNEAQ (reference sequence). Trimming cost V 2 bases and J 2 bases, with 10 bases left between them. The material sequenced was PBMCs, taken around atezolizumab (anti-PD-L1) treatment. This TCR was sampled from a man aged 65-85 years with urothelial cancer. V and J are TRBV7-9 and TRBJ2-7, with D perhaps TRBD2 (6 bases). The CDR3 nucleotides read TGTGCCAGCAGCTTACGCGGGACCCCCTACGAGCAGTACTTC. This sequence encodes CASSLRGTPYEQYF.